The clone carrying this T cell receptor (beta chain) was counted many times. Library construction for TCR beta used iRepertoire HTBI primers and Arm-PCR of CDR3 regions. In TCRdb, the multiplex PCR reads were re-called with MiXCR into one record per CDR3 protein. The sample has about 430,000 distinct CDR3 sequences, approximately 22% seen once. The data belong to a study of regulatory T cells in long-lasting Graves disease. Noted time point: persistent/refractory GD, antithyroid drugs over 5 years with positive TRAb. The authors made the TCR library using RNA they extracted from PBMCs. CDR3 length: 15 amino acids. V was pared by 7 bases and J by 0 bases, with 6 bases of the junction left unmatched.

The chain carries TRBV12-3 or TRBV12-4 and TRBJ1-1, with 9 bases identical to TRBD1. The receptor was isolated from a female donor with Graves disease. Sequenced here: peripheral blood mononuclear cells (PBMCs), sampled when the disease was refractory, from a patient treated with antithyroid drugs. The CDR3 nucleotides are TGTGCCAGCACCCGGACAGGGGCCATGAACACTGAAGCTTTCTTT. Translated, it gives CASTRTGAMNTEAFF.